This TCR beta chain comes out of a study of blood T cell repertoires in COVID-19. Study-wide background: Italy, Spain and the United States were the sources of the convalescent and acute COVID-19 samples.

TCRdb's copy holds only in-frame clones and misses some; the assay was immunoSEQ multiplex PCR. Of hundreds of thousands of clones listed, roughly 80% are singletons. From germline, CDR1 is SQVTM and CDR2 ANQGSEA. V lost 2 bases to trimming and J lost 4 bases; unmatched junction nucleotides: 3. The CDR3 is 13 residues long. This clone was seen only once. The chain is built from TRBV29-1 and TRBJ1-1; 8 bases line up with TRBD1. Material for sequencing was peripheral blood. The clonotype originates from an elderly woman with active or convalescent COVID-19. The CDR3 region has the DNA TGCAGCGTTGAAACAGGGGGAGGCACTGAAGCTTTCTTT. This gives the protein CSVETGGGTEAFF.